Given below is one T cell receptor beta chain in context. Repertoires were generated with immunoSEQ multiplex PCR, while TCRdb's copy carries only in-frame clones and drops some. The sample gives about 150,000 clones, around 80% of which show up once; around 20% is in the top ten. Those enrolled, adults aged 18 to 89 years, came from about two dozen US areas. The data derive from a study of blood T cell repertoires in COVID-19. This CDR3 region has 15 residues. The V gene lost 2 bases and the J gene lost 1 base, with 8 bases spanning the gap. Germline V gene lookup returns CDR1 SGHNT and CDR2 YENEEA. The chain couples TRBV11-3 to TRBJ2-2; TRBD1 might be the D (5 bases). The TCR sequence derives from a woman in her 70s in a cohort exposed to, infected with or recovered from COVID-19 (not recorded which). The source material was PBMCs or T cells enriched from blood (not recorded which). The CDR3 is CASSLQGLNTGELFF. For the CDR3, the DNA is TGTGCCAGCAGCTTACAGGGCCTGAACACCGGGGAGCTGTTTTTT. Looking up the rest from reference TRBV11-3 and TRBJ2-2 gives the full variable domain: EAGVVQSPRYKIIEKKQPVAFWCNPISGHNTLYWYLQNLGQGPELLIRYENEEAVDDSQLPKDRFSAERLKGVDSTLKIQPAELGDSAVYLCASSLQGLNTGELFFGEGSRLTVL.